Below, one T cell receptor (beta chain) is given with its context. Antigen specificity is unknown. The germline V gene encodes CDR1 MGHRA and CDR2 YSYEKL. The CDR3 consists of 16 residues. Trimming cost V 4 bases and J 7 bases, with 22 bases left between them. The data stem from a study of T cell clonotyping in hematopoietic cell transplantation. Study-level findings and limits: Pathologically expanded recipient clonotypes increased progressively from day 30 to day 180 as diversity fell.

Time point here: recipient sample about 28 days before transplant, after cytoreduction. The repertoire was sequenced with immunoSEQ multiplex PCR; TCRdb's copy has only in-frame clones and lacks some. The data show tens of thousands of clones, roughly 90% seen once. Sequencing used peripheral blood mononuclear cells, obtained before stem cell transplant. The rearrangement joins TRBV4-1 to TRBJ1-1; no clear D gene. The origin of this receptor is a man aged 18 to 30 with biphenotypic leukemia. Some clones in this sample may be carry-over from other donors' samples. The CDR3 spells CASSRGEGRAVVEAFF. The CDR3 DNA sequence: TGCGCCAGCAGCCGCGGGGAGGGAAGAGCAGTCGTTGAAGCTTTCTTT.